Included here is one T cell receptor (beta chain) sequence, with context. Produced via immunoSEQ multiplex PCR; TCRdb's table is partial and in-frame only. Among over 55,000 clones listed, 80% to 90% were seen once. CDR1 SGHVS and CDR2 FNYEAQ come from the germline V gene. The CDR3 loop spans 15 amino acids. V gave up 1 base and J gave up 3 bases, with 10 bases separating them. This specimen comes from a study of OX40 agonist ivuxolimab in advanced cancers. Study information: Clinicians treated patients with ivuxolimab, an agonistic anti-OX40 (CD134) antibody. Six ivuxolimab dose levels, 0.01 to 10 mg/kg, were given intravenously every 2 weeks.

The chain employs TRBV7-6 and TRBJ1-5; D call uncertain. The specimen was CD4+ or CD8+ T cells sorted from blood, collected in a trial of the OX40 agonist ivuxolimab. This sequence originates from an adult with an advanced solid tumor such as melanoma, head and neck, liver or kidney cancer. DNA of the CDR3: TGTGCCAGCAGCTTAGGTTGGCAGGCCAATCAGCCCCAGCATTTT. It yields the protein CASSLGWQANQPQHF.